The clone carrying this TCR beta chain has just a few counts. Antigen specificity is unknown. The data belong to a study of regulatory T cells in long-lasting Graves disease. Whole-study results and caveats: The TCR repertoire of persistent Graves' patients was less diverse than that of newly diagnosed ones. Under persistent disease, TRBV28, TRBJ1-2 and TRBJ2-5 were used preferentially.

Germline-derived CDR1 and CDR2 are SEHNR and FQNEAQ (reference sequence). The CDR3 contains 15 residues. The V and J ends lost 2 bases and 4 bases respectively, with 11 bases between them. Time point described: persistent/refractory GD, antithyroid drugs over 5 years with positive TRAb. From RNA extracted from PBMCs, the TCR library was made. With iRepertoire HTBI primers and Arm-PCR of CDR3 regions, TCR beta libraries were built. MiXCR, run by TCRdb on the multiplex PCR reads, gives a single entry per CDR3 protein. Seen here are around 300,000 distinct CDR3 sequences, more than 20% observed once, and the top ten hold about 56%.

J is TRBJ1-4 and V is TRBV7-9; a weak D match, TRBD1 (5 bases). The sequence was collected from a female donor with Graves disease. The sample in question was peripheral blood mononuclear cells (PBMCs), obtained when the disease was refractory, from a patient treated with antithyroid drugs. The CDR3 loop reads CASSLTGGGNEKLFF. The CDR3 region has the DNA TGTGCCAGCAGCTTAACCGGGGGTGGTAATGAAAAACTGTTTTTT.